A selection of T cell receptor beta chains follows, all from one sample in a study of post-analysis software for immune sequencing data. TCRdb recomputed calls from the PCR reads with MiXCR, one row per CDR3 protein. The table shows a few hundred thousand distinct CDR3 sequences, with approximately 45% occurring only once. Sequencing used blood. The receptors were sampled from a girl aged 5-17 years with multiple sclerosis. Each CDR3 is given with its conserved first and last residue. The D gene is left open where the match is weak. Some rows mark clone size as missing; the rest say once, few, many or name a class of expanded clone.

J: TRBJ2-7; D: NA; V: TRBV9; size: NA; DNA: TGTGCCAGCAGCGTAGCTGGGACACGGGTCAACTACAATGAGCAGTACTTC; CDR3: CASSVAGTRVNYNEQYF
J: TRBJ2-5; D: TRBD2; V: TRBV9; size: few; DNA: TGTGCCAGCAGCTACACCAGCGGGACGGGGGAGACCCAGTACTTC; CDR3: CASSYTSGTGETQYF
J: TRBJ2-5; D: NA; V: TRBV5-1; size: NA; DNA: TGCGCCAGCAGCACGGACCCTACCCGAAGAGAGACCCAGTACTTC; CDR3: CASSTDPTRRETQYF
J: TRBJ2-4; D: NA; V: TRBV7-6; size: NA; DNA: TGTGCCAGCAGCACTAGTTCGGGTGACGGTGGAAACATTCAGTACTTC; CDR3: CASSTSSGDGGNIQYF
J: TRBJ2-1; D: TRBD2; V: TRBV7-3; size: once; DNA: TGTGCCAGCAGCCAAGCGGGAGAATGGAATGAGCAGTTCTTC; CDR3: CASSQAGEWNEQFF
J: TRBJ2-1; D: TRBD2; V: TRBV5-1; size: NA; DNA: TGCGCCAGCAGCTTGGTACGACTAGCGGACAATGAGCAGTTCTTC; CDR3: CASSLVRLADNEQFF
J: TRBJ1-2; D: NA; V: TRBV6-5; size: few; DNA: TGTGCCAGCAGTTACAGTCTCAACTATGGCTACACCTTC; CDR3: CASSYSLNYGYTF
J: TRBJ1-1; D: NA; V: TRBV6-5; size: NA; DNA: TGTGCCAGCATCAAACCGGGACACACTGAAGCTTTCTTT; CDR3: CASIKPGHTEAFF
J: TRBJ2-3; D: TRBD2; V: TRBV7-6; size: few; DNA: TGTGCCAGCAGCTTAGCCGGGACTAGCGGGAGCACAGATACGCAGTATTTT; CDR3: CASSLAGTSGSTDTQYF
J: TRBJ2-7; D: TRBD1; V: TRBV6-5; size: few; DNA: TGTGCCAGCAGTTACCTGACAGGGGTGGACGGCTACGAGCAGTACTTC; CDR3: CASSYLTGVDGYEQYF
J: TRBJ2-7; D: TRBD2; V: TRBV7-2; size: NA; DNA: TGTGCCAGCAGCTTAGCCGTAGGGGCTGAAGCGCGGCGGGAGACCTACGAGCAGTACTTC; CDR3: CASSLAVGAEARRETYEQYF
J: TRBJ2-3; D: NA; V: TRBV7-3; size: NA; DNA: TGTGCCAGCAGCCAGGGGCGGGGGAGTGGAACAGATACGCAGTATTTT; CDR3: CASSQGRGSGTDTQYF
J: TRBJ1-1; D: NA; V: TRBV12-3/TRBV12-4; size: NA; DNA: TGTGCCAGCAGTTTCAAGACATTGGGAACTGAAGCTTTCTTT; CDR3: CASSFKTLGTEAFF
J: TRBJ2-1; D: NA; V: TRBV25-1; size: NA; DNA: TGTGCCAGCGGGCTCCCGGCCCCCAATGAGCAGTTCTTC; CDR3: CASGLPAPNEQFF
J: TRBJ2-3; D: NA; V: TRBV7-3; size: NA; DNA: TGTGCCAGCAGTGGGGGAGACCCGGATACGCAGTATTTT; CDR3: CASSGGDPDTQYF
J: TRBJ2-6; D: TRBD2; V: TRBV6-1; size: NA; DNA: TGTGCCAGCAGTCCACGGGGAGGGTCACTGAGGTTCGGGGCCAACGTCCTGACTTTC; CDR3: CASSPRGGSLRFGANVLTF
J: TRBJ1-1; D: NA; V: TRBV27; size: NA; DNA: TGTGCCAGCAGTTTATCGGGGATCCCGGGCACTGAAGCTTTCTTT; CDR3: CASSLSGIPGTEAFF
J: TRBJ2-3; D: NA; V: TRBV7-9; size: few; DNA: TGTGCCAGCAGCTTGGAGGGAAACACAGATACGCAGTATTTT; CDR3: CASSLEGNTDTQYF
J: TRBJ2-7; D: TRBD1; V: TRBV20-1; size: once; DNA: TGCAGTGCCCGAACTTCGGGACAGGGGAGGGACGAGCAGTACTTC; CDR3: CSARTSGQGRDEQYF
J: TRBJ2-7; D: TRBD2; V: TRBV5-1; size: many; DNA: TGCGCCAGCAGCTGGGGGACTAGCTACGACTACGAGCAGTACTTC; CDR3: CASSWGTSYDYEQYF
J: TRBJ2-4; D: NA; V: TRBV7-2; size: NA; DNA: TGTGCCAGCAGCTTGGGGACCTCGGTAGAGCAGTACTTC; CDR3: CASSLGTSVEQYF
J: TRBJ2-1; D: NA; V: TRBV10-3; size: NA; DNA: TGTGCCATCAGTGAGCAGGGGTCCTACAATGAGCAGTTCTTC; CDR3: CAISEQGSYNEQFF
J: TRBJ1-1; D: TRBD1; V: TRBV29-1; size: few; DNA: TGCAGCGTTGGGGGGGGGAAGACAGGGGACCTAGGAGGTGAAGCTTTCTTT; CDR3: CSVGGGKTGDLGGEAFF
J: TRBJ2-5; D: NA; V: TRBV7-3; size: NA; DNA: TGTGCCAGCAGCAAGGACAGCAACCAAGAGACCCAGTACTTC; CDR3: CASSKDSNQETQYF
J: TRBJ1-6; D: NA; V: TRBV20-1; size: NA; DNA: TGCAGTGCTAGACAGAGTAATTCACCCCCCCACTTT; CDR3: CSARQSNSPPHF
J: TRBJ2-7; D: TRBD1; V: TRBV10-3; size: NA; DNA: TGTGCCATCAGTGAGTTAGGACAGGGCTACGAGCAGTACTTC; CDR3: CAISELGQGYEQYF
J: TRBJ1-1; D: NA; V: TRBV25-1; size: once; DNA: TGTGCCAGCACGCCCTCTCGGGGGGGCCAAGCTTTCTTT; CDR3: CASTPSRGGQAFF
J: TRBJ2-1; D: TRBD2; V: TRBV4-1; size: NA; DNA: TGCGCCAGCAGCCAAGACCCGACTAGCGGGAGCAACAATGAGCAGTTCTTC; CDR3: CASSQDPTSGSNNEQFF
J: TRBJ1-5; D: NA; V: TRBV28; size: NA; DNA: TGTGCCAGCAGCTTCGAGGGTTTTGGGAAAAATAGCAATCAGCCCCAGCATTTT; CDR3: CASSFEGFGKNSNQPQHF
J: TRBJ1-1; D: NA; V: TRBV18; size: NA; DNA: TGTGCCAGCTCACCATTAACGTCCTACACTGAAGCTTTCTTT; CDR3: CASSPLTSYTEAFF
J: TRBJ2-7; D: NA; V: TRBV12-3/TRBV12-4; size: NA; DNA: TGTGCCAGCAGTTTAGTTGCAGGGCGAGAGGCCCAGTACTTC; CDR3: CASSLVAGREAQYF
J: TRBJ2-7; D: NA; V: TRBV11-2; size: few; DNA: TGTGCCAGCAGCTTAGACAGCGGAGGGGAGGAGCAGTACTTC; CDR3: CASSLDSGGEEQYF
J: TRBJ1-4; D: NA; V: TRBV6-1; size: NA; DNA: TGTGCCAGCAACCCCGGACTCTCAACTAATGAAAGACTGTTTTTT; CDR3: CASNPGLSTNERLFF
J: TRBJ1-1; D: NA; V: TRBV5-1; size: NA; DNA: TGCGCCAGCAGCCCCCGGGGGGAGAACACTGAAGCTTTCTTT; CDR3: CASSPRGENTEAFF
J: TRBJ2-1; D: NA; V: TRBV5-1; size: NA; DNA: TGCGCCAGCAGCTTAACGACGCTTAGCTCCTACAATGAGCAGTTCTTC; CDR3: CASSLTTLSSYNEQFF
J: TRBJ2-6; D: NA; V: TRBV29-1; size: few; DNA: TGCAGCGTTGGTACCAGGGCCGGGGCCAACGTCCTGACTTTC; CDR3: CSVGTRAGANVLTF
J: TRBJ1-2; D: NA; V: TRBV28; size: NA; DNA: TGTGCCAGCAGTTTCTGGGGTGGCTACACCTTC; CDR3: CASSFWGGYTF
J: TRBJ2-7; D: NA; V: TRBV12-3/TRBV12-4; size: NA; DNA: TGTGCCAGCAGTTCCCCGGGACGTCTCTCCTACGAGCAGTACTTC; CDR3: CASSSPGRLSYEQYF
J: TRBJ2-3; D: TRBD2; V: TRBV4-2; size: few; DNA: TGTGCCAGCGCCGCGCGGGAGGGAAGCACAGATACGCAGTATTTT; CDR3: CASAAREGSTDTQYF
J: TRBJ2-3; D: TRBD1; V: TRBV11-2; size: NA; DNA: TGTGCCAGCAGCTTAAGGGGACAGCTGGGCACAGATACGCAGTATTTT; CDR3: CASSLRGQLGTDTQYF
J: TRBJ1-1; D: NA; V: TRBV7-3; size: many; DNA: TGTGCCAGCAGCTCAGACCCAAACACTGAAGCTTTCTTT; CDR3: CASSSDPNTEAFF
J: TRBJ1-5; D: TRBD1; V: TRBV6-2/TRBV6-3; size: NA; DNA: TGTGCCAGCAGTTACGGACAGGCCTTAGCCAATCAGCCCCAGCATTTT; CDR3: CASSYGQALANQPQHF
J: TRBJ1-1; D: NA; V: TRBV29-1; size: NA; DNA: TGCAGCGCAAACAGGGTTGGCACTGAAGCTTTCTTT; CDR3: CSANRVGTEAFF
J: TRBJ2-1; D: NA; V: TRBV4-2; size: few; DNA: TGTGCCAGCAGCCCCCAGACAGGCGGAGGTGAGCAGTTCTTC; CDR3: CASSPQTGGGEQFF
J: TRBJ2-5; D: NA; V: TRBV20-1; size: NA; DNA: TGCAGTGCGAGAGAGGGGGAGACCCAGTACTTC; CDR3: CSAREGETQYF
J: TRBJ2-7; D: NA; V: TRBV6-5; size: NA; DNA: TGTGCCAGCAGTTACTCCCACCCTAGTCAGGACGGGACCTACGAGCAGTACTTC; CDR3: CASSYSHPSQDGTYEQYF
J: TRBJ2-1; D: NA; V: TRBV20-1; size: NA; DNA: TGCAGTGCTAGAGACGCTGCAAGCTCCTACAATGAGCAGTTCTTC; CDR3: CSARDAASSYNEQFF
J: TRBJ2-4; D: NA; V: TRBV7-9; size: few; DNA: TGTGCCAGCAGCAAGCTAGGGGGAGGGCTCGACATTCAGTACTTC; CDR3: CASSKLGGGLDIQYF